This passage covers 29 T cell receptor beta chains from one sample sequenced in a study of T cells in Graves' hyperthyroidism and ophthalmopathy. RNA transcripts gave rise to amplified TCR beta CDR3 regions. First-round RT-PCR targeting the TCR CDR3 was performed with the HTBI primer set. TCRdb re-analysed the multiplex PCR reads in MiXCR, keeping a single row per CDR3 protein. The table shows 300,000 to 450,000 distinct CDR3 sequences, with 15% to 20% occurring only once. Material for sequencing was blood. The receptor set was obtained from a woman aged 40 to 50 with Graves' ophthalmopathy.

This clonotype showed up many times. The CDR3 protein is CATIETRLSYEQYF. For the CDR3, the DNA is TGTGCCACCATCGAGACTCGACTCTCCTACGAGCAGTACTTC. The chain joins TRBV6-2 or TRBV6-3 to TRBJ2-7; D is undetermined. Per germline, CDR1 MNHEY and CDR2 SVGEGT. V shed 10 bases and J shed 0 bases, with 16 bases lying between them. The CDR3 spans 14 residues.

This clonotype has a count of ten or more. The chain recombines TRBV6-1 with TRBJ2-7; possibly TRBD1 or TRBD2 for D (5 bases each). The CDR3 consists of 15 residues. Trimming took 4 bases from V and 2 from J, leaving 15 bases between them. CDR1 MNHNS and CDR2 SASEGT come from the germline V gene. In DNA, the CDR3 is TGTGCCAGCAGTGGGGGACGGGGCCGGGCCTACGAGCAGTACTTC. Its translation: CASSGGRGRAYEQYF.

This clonotype was seen ten or more times. The chain links TRBV30 to TRBJ2-5; D is unresolved. The CDR3 loop spans 13 amino acids. Between the trimmed V and J ends, which lost 4 bases and 5 bases, there was a span of 14 bases. Germline CDR1 is GTSNPN and CDR2 is SVGIG (reference sequence). CDR3 coding DNA: TGTGCCTGGAAGGTCTGGGGAACGGAGACCCAGTACTTC. Translated: CAWKVWGTETQYF.

This clonotype appeared many times. The chain has TRBV20-1 and TRBJ1-2; D uncertain. Germline CDR1 and CDR2: DFQATT and SNEGSKA (reference sequence). V dropped 6 bases and J dropped 8 bases, with 13 bases sitting between them. The CDR3 sequence is 11 residues long. This chain's CDR3 is CSARPLAGYTF. CDR3 DNA: TGCAGTGCCCGCCCCCTGGCGGGCTACACCTTC.

Many counts were recorded for this clonotype. V gene TRBV6-1 combines with J gene TRBJ2-1; D perhaps matches TRBD1 (5 bases). The CDR3 has 16 residues. V lost 6 bases and J 7 bases, leaving 22 bases between the germline ends. The germline V gene has CDR1 MNHNS and CDR2 SASEGT. As DNA, the CDR3 is TGTGCCAGCAGCGTCACCGCTGACAGTAGGTTGAATGAGCAGTTCTTC. It yields the protein CASSVTADSRLNEQFF.

The table lists this clonotype with many counts. This chain joins TRBV12-3 or TRBV12-4 and TRBJ1-1, with 9 bases that match TRBD1. V gave up 7 bases and J gave up 4 bases; unmatched junction bases: 10. The CDR3 covers 15 residues. Here the CDR3 reads CASISQGARGTEAFF. Written as DNA, the CDR3 is TGTGCCAGCATCTCACAGGGGGCGCGGGGCACTGAAGCTTTCTTT.

This clonotype occurred many times. The CDR3 nucleotides are TGTGCCAGCAGTTCCCCCCCAGGGGACTACGAGCAGTACTTC. It yields the protein CASSSPPGDYEQYF. The chain combines TRBV12-3 or TRBV12-4 with TRBJ2-7; D perhaps matches TRBD1 (6 bases). V lost 4 bases, J lost 3 bases, and 13 bases lay in between. The CDR3 totals 14 residues.

This clonotype was detected a few times. V and J are TRBV29-1 and TRBJ2-7, with 7 bases that match TRBD2. The junction had 5 bases not matched to a gene; V was cut back by 1 base and J by 2 bases. The CDR3 consists of 14 residues. The germline V gene has CDR1 SQVTM and CDR2 ANQGSEA. The CDR3 region has the DNA TGCAGCGTTGAAGTAGCGGGTAGACCCTACGAGCAGTACTTC. Translation gives CSVEVAGRPYEQYF.

Many counts were recorded for this clonotype. The chain joins TRBV12-3 or TRBV12-4 to TRBJ2-2, with 7 positions matching TRBD2. After removal of 5 bases from V and 0 bases from J, the junction contained 6 bases not matched to a gene. This CDR3 has 16 residues. CDR3 sequence reads: CASSPLAEPNTGELFF. CDR3 bases: TGTGCCAGCAGTCCTCTAGCGGAGCCGAACACCGGGGAGCTGTTTTTT.

This clonotype was counted a few times. This chain uses TRBV6-2 or TRBV6-3 with TRBJ2-7; no firm D call. The V gene's germline CDR1 is MNHEY and CDR2 SVGEGT. V was clipped by 8 bases and J by 2 bases, with 16 bases between them. CDR3 length equals 14 residues. As DNA, the CDR3 is TGTGCCAGCGGGGTGTCTAGGATTCCCTACGAGCAGTACTTC. Translated, it gives CASGVSRIPYEQYF.

This chain joins TRBV20-1 and TRBJ2-6; D is unclear. CDR1 is DFQATT and CDR2 is SNEGSKA in the germline V gene (reference sequence). Trimming took off 3 bases at V and 0 bases at J, with 6 bases between the two ends. The CDR3 consists of 14 residues. For the CDR3, the DNA is TGCAGTGCTAGCCCCGGCTCTGGGGCCAACGTCCTGACTTTC. It is translated as CSASPGSGANVLTF.

In its sample, this clonotype was seen a few times. CDR3 nucleotide sequence: TGTGCCAGCAGCTTAAGGACTAGCGGGAGATTTAACACCGGGGAGCTGTTTTTT. This encodes CASSLRTSGRFNTGELFF. This sequence joins TRBV9 and TRBJ2-2; 13 positions agree with TRBD2. J lost 2 bases, V lost 4 bases, and 8 bases had no gene match. The V gene's germline CDR1 is SGDLS and CDR2 YYNGEE. There are 18 residues in the CDR3.

This clonotype has a count of ten or more. This chain connects TRBV4-1 to TRBJ2-7, with D perhaps matching TRBD1 (5 bases). Trimming took 6 bases from V and 5 from J, leaving 23 bases between them. The CDR3 consists of 16 residues. CDR1 MGHRA and CDR2 YSYEKL come from the germline V gene. CDR3 amino acids: CASSHPPGQGGNEQYF. The CDR3 bases are TGCGCCAGCAGTCACCCTCCAGGGCAGGGTGGAAACGAGCAGTACTTC.

The V call is TRBV18, the J call TRBJ2-5, with D tentatively TRBD1 (5 bases). Germline V gene data show CDR1 as KGHSH and CDR2 as LQKENI. This CDR3 region has 13 residues. The V end lost 8 bases, the J end lost 4 bases, and 14 bases lay between the germline ends. The CDR3 is CASQGGVRETQYF. Here the CDR3 DNA reads TGTGCCAGCCAGGGTGGCGTAAGAGAGACCCAGTACTTC.

This clonotype came up a few times. This chain links TRBV19 with TRBJ1-1; 8 bases are a match to TRBD1. Trimming cost V 2 bases and J 6 bases; bases outside gene matches: 8. This CDR3 has 15 amino acids. Germline V gene sequence: CDR1 LNHDA, CDR2 SQIVND (reference sequence). The CDR3 region has the DNA TGTGCCAGTAGTATAAGTGGACAGGGAGGCGCTGAAGCTTTCTTT. Protein: CASSISGQGGAEAFF.

This clonotype was observed many times. Written as DNA, the CDR3 is TGTGCCAGTAGCCCAACAGGGGTCAATCAGCCCCAGCATTTT. It encodes CASSPTGVNQPQHF. The chain recombines TRBV19 with TRBJ1-5, with 7 nucleotides matching TRBD1. After removal of 6 bases from V and 3 bases from J, the junction contained 5 bases not matched to a gene. Germline V gives CDR1 LNHDA, CDR2 SQIVND (reference sequence). This CDR3 has 14 amino acids.

This clonotype was observed at least ten times. The gene calls are TRBV6-6 and TRBJ1-5; 8 bases are shared with TRBD1. The CDR3 is 13 residues long. The V and J ends lost 10 bases and 5 bases, in that order; junction bases with no gene match: 7. CDR1 and CDR2 (germline): MNHNY, SVGAGI (reference sequence). CDR3 DNA sequence: TGTGCCATCAACAGGGGGTTAGATCAGCCCCAGCATTTT. It yields the protein CAINRGLDQPQHF.

In its sample, this clonotype was seen many times. The CDR3 bases are TGTGCCAGTAGCTCCACGGCAGATACGCAGTATTTT. Its translation: CASSSTADTQYF. The chain uses TRBV19 and TRBJ2-3; no reliable D call. The germline V gene has CDR1 LNHDA and CDR2 SQIVND (reference sequence). CDR3 size: 12 residues. V was clipped by 6 bases and J by 4 bases, with 8 bases between them. The full variable domain, with the rest looked up from reference TRBV19 and TRBJ2-3, is DGGITQSPKYLFRKEGQNVTLSCEQNLNHDAMYWYRQDPGQGLRLIYYSQIVNDFQKGDIAEGYSVSREKKESFPLTVTSAQKNPTAFYLCASSSTADTQYFGPGTRLTVL.

The chain links TRBV6-1 to TRBJ2-7, with TRBD2 matching over 10 bases. Germline CDR1 reads MNHNS; CDR2 reads SASEGT. The CDR3 runs to 16 residues. J lost 0 bases, V lost 6 bases, and 8 bases had no gene match. This CDR3 reads CASRGAGGLSSYEQYF. The CDR3 DNA reads as TGTGCCAGCAGGGGAGCGGGAGGGCTTAGCTCCTACGAGCAGTACTTC.

The sample holds many counts of this clonotype. The V call is TRBV27, the J call TRBJ2-7, with 8 bases fitting TRBD1. The trim removed 5 bases at V and 4 bases at J, leaving 7 bases unmatched. The germline CDR1 and CDR2 sequences are MNHEY and SMNVEV (reference sequence). The CDR3 contains 14 residues. The CDR3 nucleotides read TGTGCCAGCAGTCCACCCGGGACAGGATACGAGCAGTACTTC. It yields the protein CASSPPGTGYEQYF.

This clonotype was counted only a few times. The gene calls are TRBV6-1 and TRBJ1-5; TRBD1 might be the D (6 bases). CDR3 length equals 14 residues. Between the trimmed V and J ends, which lost 4 bases and 3 bases, there was a span of 10 bases. The germline V gene encodes CDR1 MNHNS and CDR2 SASEGT. CDR3 bases: TGTGCCAGCAGTGGAACAGGGTACAATCAGCCCCAGCATTTT. It codes for CASSGTGYNQPQHF.

The V gene is TRBV28, the J gene TRBJ2-7, with 8 bases fitting TRBD2. The V gene's germline CDR1 is MDHEN and CDR2 SYDVKM. The CDR3 extends over 13 amino acids. V shed 11 bases, J shed 3 bases, and the junction held 9 bases outside the gene matches. CDR3 DNA sequence: TGTGCCGGCCAGCCAGCGGGAGTCTACGAGCAGTACTTC. Translation: CAGQPAGVYEQYF.

This clonotype occurred many times. The rearrangement joins TRBV6-5 to TRBJ1-2, with 7 bases fitting TRBD1. The trim removed 7 bases at V and 8 bases at J, leaving 16 bases unmatched. The germline CDR1 and CDR2 sequences are MNHEY and SVGAGI. The CDR3 is 15 residues long. CDR3 region: CASNPRDSARAGYTF. Here the CDR3 DNA reads TGTGCCAGCAATCCCCGGGACAGCGCCCGTGCGGGCTACACCTTC.

In this sample, this clonotype turned up a few times. The chain links TRBV6-1 to TRBJ2-5, with D unresolved. V lost 0 bases, J lost 2 bases, and 13 bases lay in between. The CDR3 contains 16 residues. Germline values: CDR1 MNHNS, CDR2 SASEGT. For the CDR3, the DNA is TGTGCCAGCAGTGAAGCGCTTCAGTGGGTGCAAGAGACCCAGTACTTC. Translating it yields CASSEALQWVQETQYF.

This clonotype was seen ten or more times. The chain uses TRBV4-1 and TRBJ2-5, with 7 bases that match TRBD2. The length of the CDR3 is 15 residues. Trimming cost V 4 bases and J 4 bases; bases outside gene matches: 9. Per germline, CDR1 MGHRA and CDR2 YSYEKL. The CDR3 DNA is TGCGCCAGCAGCCTCGAGGGAGGGCCTCCAGAGACCCAGTACTTC. Encoded protein: CASSLEGGPPETQYF.

This clonotype has a handful of counts. This sequence joins TRBV3-1 and TRBJ2-2; D is ambiguous. The CDR3 contains 17 residues. Trimming shortened V by 4 bases and J by 0 bases, and 15 bases separated the two germline ends. Germline loops: CDR1 LGHDT, CDR2 YNNKEL (reference sequence). Here the CDR3 DNA reads TGTGCCAGCAGCCCATACCTACAACCCGCGAACACCGGGGAGCTGTTTTTT. Encoded protein: CASSPYLQPANTGELFF.

This clonotype has at least ten counts. The rearrangement joins TRBV2 to TRBJ1-2; D is possibly TRBD1 (5 bases). Trimming shortened V by 3 bases and J by 1 base, and 12 bases separated the two germline ends. Germline CDR1 reads SNHLY; CDR2 reads FYNNEI. This CDR3 comprises 15 residues. CDR3 in amino acids: CASSERGGYNYGYTF. The DNA for the CDR3 is TGTGCCAGCAGTGAGAGGGGTGGATATAACTATGGCTACACCTTC. The full variable domain, rest sourced from reference TRBV2 and TRBJ1-2, is EPEVTQTPSHQVTQMGQEVILRCVPISNHLYFYWYRQILGQKVEFLVSFYNNEISEKSEIFDDQFSVERPDGSNFTLKIRSTKLEDSAMYFCASSERGGYNYGYTFGSGTRLTVV.

There are many counts of this clonotype. V gene TRBV20-1 combines with J gene TRBJ2-6; TRBD1 agrees at 7 bases. CDR3 length: 14 residues. Germline V gene lookup returns CDR1 DFQATT and CDR2 SNEGSKA (reference sequence). The junction had 3 bases not matched to a gene; V was cut back by 5 bases and J by 2 bases. The CDR3 sequence is CSAPDRAGANVLTF. The CDR3 nucleotides are TGCAGTGCTCCTGACAGGGCTGGGGCCAACGTCCTGACTTTC.

This clonotype came up many times. The chain is built from TRBV20-1 and TRBJ2-7, with 8 bases that match TRBD1. Germline V gene sequence: CDR1 DFQATT, CDR2 SNEGSKA (reference sequence). The CDR3 consists of 16 residues. V lost 3 bases to trimming and J lost 1 base; unmatched junction nucleotides: 11. CDR3 sequence reads: CSASSVTGATSYEQYF. CDR3 DNA sequence: TGCAGTGCTAGCTCGGTGACAGGGGCCACTTCCTACGAGCAGTACTTC.